Below are 12 T cell receptor beta chains sequenced from a single sample in a study of blood T cell repertoires in COVID-19. This table comes from immunoSEQ multiplex PCR, and its TCRdb copy is limited to in-frame clones, with some not included. The table includes under 200,000 clones, about 85% detected once. Material for sequencing was peripheral blood. These receptor sequences come from a woman aged 50 to 65 with COVID-19, enrolled during active disease.

CDR3 in amino acids: CASSFRTQDYEQYF. CDR3 DNA sequence: TGTGCCAGCAGCTTTAGGACTCAGGACTACGAGCAGTACTTC. This rearrangement joins TRBV7-2 to TRBJ2-7; weak D call: TRBD2 (5 bases). Germline loops: CDR1 SGHTA, CDR2 FQGNSA. This CDR3 region has 14 residues. Trimming took 3 bases from V and 3 from J, leaving 12 bases between them. Combining the CDR3 with reference TRBV7-2 and TRBJ2-7 gives the whole variable domain GAGVSQSPSNKVTEKGKDVELRCDPISGHTALYWYRQSLGQGLEFLIYFQGNSAPDKSGLPSDRFSAERTGGSVSTLTIQRTQQEDSAVYLCASSFRTQDYEQYFGPGTRLTVT.

The chain uses TRBV11-2 and TRBJ2-2; 8 bases are shared with TRBD1. This CDR3 contains 16 residues. CDR1 is SGHAT and CDR2 is FQNNGV in the germline V gene. V lost 7 bases to trimming and J lost 0 bases; unmatched junction nucleotides: 7. CDR3 sequence (DNA): TGTGCCAGCACCTTGACAGGGGCCACGAACACCGGGGAGCTGTTTTTT. Translated, it gives CASTLTGATNTGELFF.

The rearrangement links TRBV19 to TRBJ1-5, with no clear D. The CDR3 loop spans 12 amino acids. The V end lost 5 bases, the J end lost 9 bases, and 11 bases lay between the germline ends. The V gene's germline CDR1 is LNHDA and CDR2 SQIVND (reference sequence). This CDR3 is CASSFRRGPQHF. The DNA for the CDR3 is TGTGCCAGTAGTTTCCGGCGGGGGCCCCAGCATTTT. The full variable domain, rest sourced from reference TRBV19 and TRBJ1-5, is DGGITQSPKYLFRKEGQNVTLSCEQNLNHDAMYWYRQDPGQGLRLIYYSQIVNDFQKGDIAEGYSVSREKKESFPLTVTSAQKNPTAFYLCASSFRRGPQHFGDGTRLSIL.

The chain is built from TRBV10-3 and TRBJ2-1, with a possible D match to TRBD1 (8 bases). This CDR3 region has 15 residues. With 4 bases removed from V and 5 bases from J, the gap between germline ends came to 15 bases. Per germline, CDR1 ENHRY and CDR2 SYGVKD. CDR3 residues: CAISVRGDRNNEQFF. The CDR3 DNA sequence: TGTGCCATCAGTGTTCGGGGGGACAGGAACAATGAGCAGTTCTTC.

The rearrangement joins TRBV18 to TRBJ2-3; TRBD1 agrees at 10 bases. The CDR3 spans 14 residues. V lost 3 bases to trimming and J lost 4 bases; unmatched junction nucleotides: 1. The germline V gene has CDR1 KGHSH and CDR2 LQKENI. The chain's CDR3 is CASSPTGGPDTQYF. The CDR3 bases are TGTGCCAGCTCACCGACAGGGGGCCCAGATACGCAGTATTTT.

This chain links TRBV30 with TRBJ1-1, with D perhaps matching TRBD1 (6 bases). The length of the CDR3 is 15 residues. Trimming removed 3 bases at V and 2 bases at J, with 16 bases between. Looked up from germline, CDR1 is GTSNPN and CDR2 is SVGIG (reference sequence). CDR3 in amino acids: CAWSLDGQRNTEAFF. The CDR3, as DNA: TGTGCCTGGAGCCTGGACGGACAGCGTAACACTGAAGCTTTCTTT.

The chain uses TRBV5-1 and TRBJ2-2; maybe TRBD1 (7 bases). Between the trimmed V and J ends, which lost 2 bases and 4 bases, there was a span of 12 bases. This CDR3 is 15 amino acids long. The V gene's germline CDR1 is SGHRS and CDR2 YFSETQ. CDR3 DNA: TGCGCCAGCAGCTTCCAGGGGGGTATCACCGGGGAGCTGTTTTTT. Protein sequence: CASSFQGGITGELFF.

This clone was seen once. V usage is TRBV10-3 and J usage is TRBJ1-2, with D maybe TRBD1 (5 bases). V was shortened by 3 bases and J by 0 bases, with 17 bases between the two germline ends. The germline V gene encodes CDR1 ENHRY and CDR2 SYGVKD. The CDR3 runs 17 residues. CDR3 region: CAISDPTGTPPNYGYTF. CDR3 DNA sequence: TGTGCCATCAGTGACCCCACAGGAACCCCTCCTAACTATGGCTACACCTTC.

The gene calls are TRBV6-2 or TRBV6-3 and TRBJ2-2, with unresolved D. V lost 2 bases, J lost 3 bases, and 4 bases lay in between. The CDR3 is made up of 13 amino acids. Germline lookup yields CDR1 MNHEY and CDR2 SVGEGT. CDR3 in amino acids: CASSYPDTGELFF. The CDR3 bases are TGTGCCAGCAGTTACCCTGACACCGGGGAGCTGTTTTTT.

V usage is TRBV7-8 and J usage is TRBJ1-5, with D perhaps matching TRBD1 (6 bases). The CDR3 sequence is 16 residues long. CDR1 is SGHVS, CDR2 FQNEAQ, per germline. V was shortened by 5 bases and J by 3 bases, with 17 bases between the two germline ends. The CDR3 loop is CASSKRGGDNNQPQHF. CDR3 sequence (DNA): TGTGCCAGCAGCAAAAGAGGGGGTGATAACAATCAGCCCCAGCATTTT.

This clone appeared once. The chain joins TRBV5-1 to TRBJ2-2, with D possibly matching TRBD1 (5 bases). The CDR3 loop spans 15 amino acids. V was shortened by 5 bases and J by 1 base, with 12 bases between the two germline ends. CDR1 and CDR2 from the germline V gene are SGHRS and YFSETQ. This CDR3 reads CASRPQGRNTGELFF. DNA for the CDR3: TGCGCCAGCAGACCTCAGGGCAGGAACACCGGGGAGCTGTTTTTT.

The rearrangement links TRBV4-3 to TRBJ2-1, with D maybe TRBD2 (5 bases). Germline V gene sequence: CDR1 LGHNA, CDR2 YSLEER. Trimming shortened V by 0 bases and J by 0 bases, and 9 bases separated the two germline ends. CDR3 length: 16 residues. This CDR3 is CASSQEIASSYNEQFF. The CDR3, as DNA: TGCGCCAGCAGCCAAGAGATAGCGAGCTCCTACAATGAGCAGTTCTTC.